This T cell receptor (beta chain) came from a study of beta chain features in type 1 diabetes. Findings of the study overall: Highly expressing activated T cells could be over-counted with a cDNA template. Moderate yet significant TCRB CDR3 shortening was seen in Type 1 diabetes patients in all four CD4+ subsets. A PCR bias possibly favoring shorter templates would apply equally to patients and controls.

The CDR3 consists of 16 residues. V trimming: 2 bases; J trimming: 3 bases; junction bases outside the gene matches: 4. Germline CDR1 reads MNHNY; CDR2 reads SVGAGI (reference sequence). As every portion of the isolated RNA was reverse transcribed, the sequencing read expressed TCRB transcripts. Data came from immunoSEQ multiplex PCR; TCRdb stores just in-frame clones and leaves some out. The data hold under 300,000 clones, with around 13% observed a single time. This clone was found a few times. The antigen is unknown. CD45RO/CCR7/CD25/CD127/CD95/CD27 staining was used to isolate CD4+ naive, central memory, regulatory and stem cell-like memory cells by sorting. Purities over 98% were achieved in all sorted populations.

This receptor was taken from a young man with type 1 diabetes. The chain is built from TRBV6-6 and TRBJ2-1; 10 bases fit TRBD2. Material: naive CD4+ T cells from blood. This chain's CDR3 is CASSYGLAGDYNEQFF. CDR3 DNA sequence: TGTGCCAGCAGTTACGGTCTAGCGGGAGACTACAATGAGCAGTTCTTC.